The 5 T cell receptor beta chains given below trace back to one sample, sequenced in a study of shared clonotypes between healthy human individuals. Sequenced by immunoSEQ multiplex PCR; TCRdb stores in-frame clones only, minus some. This sample has about 2 million clones, with about 95% found just once. The sample consisted of naive CD4+ T cells sorted from blood. Subset of the sample: CD45RA+ positively selected. These receptors all stem from a man between 18 and 35 years old in good health.

This chain connects TRBV7-3 to TRBJ2-3; D gene uncertain. The CDR3 loop spans 14 amino acids. Trimming removed 3 bases at V and 0 bases at J, with 7 bases between. Germline V CDR1 and CDR2: SGHTA, FQGTGA. The CDR3 is CASSFGYSTDTQYF. In DNA form, the CDR3 reads TGTGCCAGCAGCTTTGGGTATAGCACAGATACGCAGTATTTT. Drawing the rest from reference TRBV7-3 and TRBJ2-3, the complete variable domain is GAGVSQTPSNKVTEKGKYVELRCDPISGHTALYWYRQSLGQGPEFLIYFQGTGAADDSGLPNDRFFAVRPEGSVSTLKIQRTERGDSAVYLCASSFGYSTDTQYFGPGTRLTVL.

CDR3 sequence (DNA): TGTGCCACCAGCAGCCGAGGGACAGGGGGCTTGGGCTACACCTTC. As protein: CATSSRGTGGLGYTF. The chain uses TRBV15 and TRBJ1-2; TRBD1 matches at 12 bases. CDR1 and CDR2 from the germline V gene are LNHNV and YYDKDF (reference sequence). V trimming: 3 bases; J trimming: 8 bases; junction bases outside the gene matches: 7. This CDR3 comprises 15 residues.

The CDR3 DNA reads as TGTGCCAGCAGCCAAGCCCCAGACAGGGAAGGCTACACCTTC. It codes for CASSQAPDREGYTF. This sequence joins TRBV4-2 and TRBJ1-2; TRBD1 matches 7 bases. The CDR3 has 14 residues. V was pared by 1 base and J by 8 bases, with 7 bases of the junction left unmatched. The V gene's germline CDR1 is LGHNA and CDR2 YNFKEQ.

V usage is TRBV4-1 and J usage is TRBJ1-4; 10 bases match TRBD1. From germline, CDR1 is MGHRA and CDR2 YSYEKL. The trim removed 3 bases at V and 0 bases at J, leaving 10 bases unmatched. The CDR3 length is 19 residues. The CDR3 here is CASSQNRWTGGATNEKLFF. The CDR3 coding sequence is TGCGCCAGCAGCCAGAATAGGTGGACAGGGGGAGCAACTAATGAAAAACTGTTTTTT.

A word on this clone: An end of the junction differs from the germline gene, which may be a read error. The rearrangement links TRBV6-1 to TRBJ2-5, with 7 bases aligning to TRBD2. CDR3 length equals 15 residues. The germline gives CDR1 MNHNS, CDR2 SASEGT. For the CDR3, the DNA is TGTGCCATCAGTGAGTCGCGAGCGGGAAGGGGGACCCAGTACTTC. This sequence encodes CAISESRAGRGTQYF.